These T cell receptor beta chains were read from a single sample in a study of blood T cells in healthy people across ages. MiXCR, run by TCRdb on the 5' RACE reads, gives a single entry per CDR3 protein. The data show more than 1,400,000 distinct CDR3 sequences, with around 39% seen just once and 7.9% held by the top ten. The sample was blood. Receptors were obtained from a young woman in good health. The CDR3 runs from the conserved cysteine through the conserved F or W. D genes are given only for firm matches. A clone size is listed for some rows: how often the clone was seen (once, few, many), or a class if it is expanded.

CDR3nt: TGCGCCAGCTCCGACCTTCCCATGAACACTGAAGCTTTCTTT; CDR3aa: CASSDLPMNTEAFF; j_gene: TRBJ1-1; v_gene: TRBV10-1; abundance: NA; d_gene: NA
CDR3nt: TGCGCCAGCAGCCACACCCAAGATACGCAGTATTTT; CDR3aa: CASSHTQDTQYF; j_gene: TRBJ2-3; v_gene: TRBV5-1; abundance: few; d_gene: NA
CDR3nt: TGTGCCAGCAGCTTAAGTTTCCGAGGAGGCTCCTACAATGAGCAGTTCTTC; CDR3aa: CASSLSFRGGSYNEQFF; j_gene: TRBJ2-1; v_gene: TRBV27; abundance: few; d_gene: NA
CDR3nt: TGTGCCAGCACCGAGAGGGTACAGGGGGACACCGGGGAGCTGTTTTTT; CDR3aa: CASTERVQGDTGELFF; j_gene: TRBJ2-2; v_gene: TRBV7-7; abundance: NA; d_gene: TRBD1
CDR3nt: TGTGCCAGCAGCCAGACAGGGGTATACGAGCAGTACTTC; CDR3aa: CASSQTGVYEQYF; j_gene: TRBJ2-7; v_gene: TRBV27; abundance: NA; d_gene: TRBD1
CDR3nt: TGTGCCGGCAGCCCCTTAACAGATACGCAGTATTTT; CDR3aa: CAGSPLTDTQYF; j_gene: TRBJ2-3; v_gene: TRBV7-2; abundance: NA; d_gene: NA
CDR3nt: TGTGCCAGCTCACCGGAAGGTTATGAGCAGTTCTTC; CDR3aa: CASSPEGYEQFF; j_gene: TRBJ2-1; v_gene: TRBV18; abundance: NA; d_gene: NA
CDR3nt: TGTGCCAGCAGCTTGACAGGGAGTATCGCAGATACGCAGTATTTT; CDR3aa: CASSLTGSIADTQYF; j_gene: TRBJ2-3; v_gene: TRBV7-2; abundance: many; d_gene: TRBD1
CDR3nt: TGCGCCAGCAGCTGGGACGGACGCGATGGGGTGGACACTGAAGCTTTCTTT; CDR3aa: CASSWDGRDGVDTEAFF; j_gene: TRBJ1-1; v_gene: TRBV5-1; abundance: NA; d_gene: NA
CDR3nt: TGTGCCAGCAGCCGGGACGAGGATCAGCCCCAGCATTTT; CDR3aa: CASSRDEDQPQHF; j_gene: TRBJ1-5; v_gene: TRBV3-1; abundance: NA; d_gene: NA
CDR3nt: TGTGCCGGCAGCCCCCAGCGGGGAGGGATCAATGAGCAGTACTTC; CDR3aa: CAGSPQRGGINEQYF; j_gene: TRBJ2-5; v_gene: TRBV9; abundance: NA; d_gene: TRBD2
CDR3nt: TGTGCCAGCAGGCCGGTGGGGGTAGCCAATGAGCAGTTCTTC; CDR3aa: CASRPVGVANEQFF; j_gene: TRBJ2-1; v_gene: TRBV2; abundance: few; d_gene: NA
CDR3nt: TGTGCCACCAGCAGAGGGGGGACAGCCTACAATGAGCAGTTCTTC; CDR3aa: CATSRGGTAYNEQFF; j_gene: TRBJ2-1; v_gene: TRBV15; abundance: NA; d_gene: TRBD1
CDR3nt: TGTGCCAGCAGTATGACTAGACCGATCGGTGAGCAGTTCTTC; CDR3aa: CASSMTRPIGEQFF; j_gene: TRBJ2-1; v_gene: TRBV27; abundance: once; d_gene: NA
CDR3nt: TGTGCCAGCAGTTCCAAAATGTCAAATCCGGGAAAGGAAAAACTGTTTTTT; CDR3aa: CASSSKMSNPGKEKLFF; j_gene: TRBJ1-4; v_gene: TRBV12-3/TRBV12-4; abundance: NA; d_gene: NA
CDR3nt: TGTGCCAGCAGTTTATCGGAAGGGGGTCGGTACGAGCAGTACTTC; CDR3aa: CASSLSEGGRYEQYF; j_gene: TRBJ2-7; v_gene: TRBV27; abundance: few; d_gene: NA
CDR3nt: TGTGCCAGCAGCTTAGGGCTAGCGTGTAACCAAGAGACCCAGTACTTC; CDR3aa: CASSLGLACNQETQYF; j_gene: TRBJ2-5; v_gene: TRBV7-2; abundance: NA; d_gene: NA
CDR3nt: TGCGCCAGCAGCTGGACAGGTGCCCCATCCTACGAGCAGTACTTC; CDR3aa: CASSWTGAPSYEQYF; j_gene: TRBJ2-7; v_gene: TRBV5-1; abundance: few; d_gene: TRBD1
CDR3nt: TGTGCCAGCAGCGTGGCGGGCCTTCAGCAGGAGACCCAGTACTTC; CDR3aa: CASSVAGLQQETQYF; j_gene: TRBJ2-5; v_gene: TRBV9; abundance: few; d_gene: NA
CDR3nt: TGCAGCGTTGAAGAGCGGCTAGCGGGGGGGCCTTACAATGAGCAGTTCTTC; CDR3aa: CSVEERLAGGPYNEQFF; j_gene: TRBJ2-1; v_gene: TRBV29-1; abundance: few; d_gene: TRBD2
CDR3nt: TGCGCCAGCAGCCAAAGGACTAGCGGGGGGTACACCGGGGAGCTGTTTTTT; CDR3aa: CASSQRTSGGYTGELFF; j_gene: TRBJ2-2; v_gene: TRBV4-1; abundance: NA; d_gene: TRBD2
CDR3nt: TGTGCCACCGCAACAGGGGGCACTGAAGCTTTCTTT; CDR3aa: CATATGGTEAFF; j_gene: TRBJ1-1; v_gene: TRBV15; abundance: NA; d_gene: TRBD1
CDR3nt: TGTGCCAGCAGCCGGGAAGGCGGGAGAGGGCGTCGCACAGATACGCAGTATTTT; CDR3aa: CASSREGGRGRRTDTQYF; j_gene: TRBJ2-3; v_gene: TRBV7-9; abundance: NA; d_gene: TRBD2
CDR3nt: TGTGCCAGCAGTTTAGTCGTGGGGGGGCCCTACAATGAGCAGTACTTC; CDR3aa: CASSLVVGGPYNEQYF; j_gene: TRBJ2-7; v_gene: TRBV12-3/TRBV12-4; abundance: NA; d_gene: NA
CDR3nt: TGTGCCAGCAGCCGAACCCCACAGGACTCCTACAATGAGCAGTTCTTC; CDR3aa: CASSRTPQDSYNEQFF; j_gene: TRBJ2-1; v_gene: TRBV7-3; abundance: NA; d_gene: NA
CDR3nt: TGTGCCACCGGGCCGGGGGGCCGGTATGGCTACACCTTC; CDR3aa: CATGPGGRYGYTF; j_gene: TRBJ1-2; v_gene: TRBV28; abundance: NA; d_gene: NA
CDR3nt: TGTGCCAGCACCCAAAGGGGCGACCCGGCCAATGAGCAGTTCTTC; CDR3aa: CASTQRGDPANEQFF; j_gene: TRBJ2-1; v_gene: TRBV27; abundance: few; d_gene: NA
CDR3nt: TGCAGTGCTAGAGACCCCCCGGAGGCGGAAGACTACAATGAGCAGTACTTC; CDR3aa: CSARDPPEAEDYNEQYF; j_gene: TRBJ2-7; v_gene: TRBV20-1; abundance: NA; d_gene: NA
CDR3nt: TGTGCCCCCCTGGATGAGCAGTTCTTC; CDR3aa: CAPLDEQFF; j_gene: TRBJ2-1; v_gene: TRBV7-2; abundance: NA; d_gene: NA
CDR3nt: TGTGCCAGCAGCCAACAGGGGACTATAAGCAATGAGCAGTTCTTC; CDR3aa: CASSQQGTISNEQFF; j_gene: TRBJ2-1; v_gene: TRBV2; abundance: few; d_gene: NA
CDR3nt: TGTGCCAGCAGCTTAGTAGGGACAGGGGGCACTGAAGCTTTCTTT; CDR3aa: CASSLVGTGGTEAFF; j_gene: TRBJ1-1; v_gene: TRBV7-2; abundance: few; d_gene: TRBD1
CDR3nt: TGTGCCAGCAGATCACCGGGACAGGGCTCTGGGGCCAACGTCCTGACTTTC; CDR3aa: CASRSPGQGSGANVLTF; j_gene: TRBJ2-6; v_gene: TRBV28; abundance: once; d_gene: TRBD1
CDR3nt: TGCGCCAGCAGCCAAGAGTTCCAGGGAGGCACAGATACGCAGTATTTT; CDR3aa: CASSQEFQGGTDTQYF; j_gene: TRBJ2-3; v_gene: TRBV4-1; abundance: NA; d_gene: NA
CDR3nt: TGTGCCAGCAGCTTCCCAGGGCGGGACGAGCAGTACTTC; CDR3aa: CASSFPGRDEQYF; j_gene: TRBJ2-7; v_gene: TRBV11-2; abundance: few; d_gene: NA
CDR3nt: TGTGCCAGCAGTCTTAAAGAGAACACTGAAGCTTTCTTT; CDR3aa: CASSLKENTEAFF; j_gene: TRBJ1-1; v_gene: TRBV27; abundance: NA; d_gene: NA
CDR3nt: TGTGCCAGCCAAAACGGGGGGGCTAACACCGGGGAGCTGTTTTTT; CDR3aa: CASQNGGANTGELFF; j_gene: TRBJ2-2; v_gene: TRBV7-2; abundance: NA; d_gene: TRBD2
CDR3nt: TGTGCCTGGAGTGTTGGGGTCACTGAAGCTTTCTTT; CDR3aa: CAWSVGVTEAFF; j_gene: TRBJ1-1; v_gene: TRBV30; abundance: NA; d_gene: NA
CDR3nt: TGTGCCAGCAGCTTGGAGGGACATAACACAGATACGCAGTATTTT; CDR3aa: CASSLEGHNTDTQYF; j_gene: TRBJ2-3; v_gene: TRBV5-5; abundance: few; d_gene: NA
CDR3nt: TGTGCCAGCAGCCCGGGACGGCCACCATACCTACGTTCGTTCTTC; CDR3aa: CASSPGRPPYLRSFF; j_gene: TRBJ2-1; v_gene: TRBV7-4; abundance: NA; d_gene: NA
CDR3nt: TGCAGTGCTGAGAACCTAGCGTACGAGCAGTACTTC; CDR3aa: CSAENLAYEQYF; j_gene: TRBJ2-7; v_gene: TRBV20-1; abundance: few; d_gene: NA
CDR3nt: TGCGCCAGCAGCCAAGGGCGGGGGCAGACCCAGTACTTC; CDR3aa: CASSQGRGQTQYF; j_gene: TRBJ2-5; v_gene: TRBV4-1; abundance: NA; d_gene: NA
CDR3nt: TGTGCCTGGAGTATCATGAACACTGAAGCTTTCTTT; CDR3aa: CAWSIMNTEAFF; j_gene: TRBJ1-1; v_gene: TRBV30; abundance: few; d_gene: NA
CDR3nt: TGCAGTGCCTCCTTAGCCTGGGTGGGCGATGGCTACACCTTC; CDR3aa: CSASLAWVGDGYTF; j_gene: TRBJ1-2; v_gene: TRBV20-1; abundance: few; d_gene: NA
CDR3nt: TGCGCCAGCAGCTTGTTAGGGAACAATGAGCAGTTCTTC; CDR3aa: CASSLLGNNEQFF; j_gene: TRBJ2-1; v_gene: TRBV5-1; abundance: many; d_gene: NA
CDR3nt: TGTGCCAGCAGCAAAGATCAGGGGGCAGCCAAAGACATTCAGTACTTC; CDR3aa: CASSKDQGAAKDIQYF; j_gene: TRBJ2-4; v_gene: TRBV21-1; abundance: NA; d_gene: NA
CDR3nt: TGTGCCAGCAGCGTTACAGGGGGCGAAGGCACAGATACGCAGTATTTT; CDR3aa: CASSVTGGEGTDTQYF; j_gene: TRBJ2-3; v_gene: TRBV9; abundance: many; d_gene: TRBD1
CDR3nt: TGTGCCAGCAGCTTAGTTGGTAGCTGGGCCGCGGGTTCGTACGAGCAGTACTTC; CDR3aa: CASSLVGSWAAGSYEQYF; j_gene: TRBJ2-7; v_gene: TRBV11-2; abundance: NA; d_gene: NA
CDR3nt: TGTGCCAGCAGCTTTGGGTGGACATCGGGACTAGCGGGGGACTCTAGCACAGATACGCAGTATTTT; CDR3aa: CASSFGWTSGLAGDSSTDTQYF; j_gene: TRBJ2-3; v_gene: TRBV7-3; abundance: NA; d_gene: TRBD2
CDR3nt: TGTGCCAGCAGCTTAAAAGGGGGTGGACAGCCCCAGCATTTT; CDR3aa: CASSLKGGGQPQHF; j_gene: TRBJ1-5; v_gene: TRBV7-9; abundance: few; d_gene: NA
CDR3nt: TGTGCCAGCAGTTTGGGACAGCATGAGCAGTTCTTC; CDR3aa: CASSLGQHEQFF; j_gene: TRBJ2-1; v_gene: TRBV12-3/TRBV12-4; abundance: NA; d_gene: TRBD1
CDR3nt: TGCAGTGCTAGAGTTTTTGCGTGGGGCGTAGATACGCAGTATTTT; CDR3aa: CSARVFAWGVDTQYF; j_gene: TRBJ2-3; v_gene: TRBV20-1; abundance: NA; d_gene: NA
CDR3nt: TGTGCCAGCAAGGTCGGTCGGACCTCCTACAATGAGCAGTTCTTC; CDR3aa: CASKVGRTSYNEQFF; j_gene: TRBJ2-1; v_gene: TRBV2; abundance: few; d_gene: NA
CDR3nt: TGTGCCAGCAGCCCCGTGGGGGGGCAGGGCACTGAAGCTTTCTTT; CDR3aa: CASSPVGGQGTEAFF; j_gene: TRBJ1-1; v_gene: TRBV3-1; abundance: NA; d_gene: NA
CDR3nt: TGTGCCAGCAGTCCCATTAGGGGGATTGGTAATGAAAAACTGTTTTTT; CDR3aa: CASSPIRGIGNEKLFF; j_gene: TRBJ1-4; v_gene: TRBV28; abundance: NA; d_gene: NA